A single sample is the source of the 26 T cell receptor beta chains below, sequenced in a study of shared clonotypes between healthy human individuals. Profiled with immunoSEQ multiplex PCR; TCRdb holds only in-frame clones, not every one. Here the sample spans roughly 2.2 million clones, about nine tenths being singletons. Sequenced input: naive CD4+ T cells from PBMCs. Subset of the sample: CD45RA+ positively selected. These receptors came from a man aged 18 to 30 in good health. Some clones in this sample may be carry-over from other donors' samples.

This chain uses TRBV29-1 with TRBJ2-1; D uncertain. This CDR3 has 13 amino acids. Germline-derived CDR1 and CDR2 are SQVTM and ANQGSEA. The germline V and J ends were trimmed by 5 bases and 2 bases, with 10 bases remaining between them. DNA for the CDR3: TGCAGCGTTTCCCCACTAACCTACAATGAGCAGTTCTTC. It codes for CSVSPLTYNEQFF.

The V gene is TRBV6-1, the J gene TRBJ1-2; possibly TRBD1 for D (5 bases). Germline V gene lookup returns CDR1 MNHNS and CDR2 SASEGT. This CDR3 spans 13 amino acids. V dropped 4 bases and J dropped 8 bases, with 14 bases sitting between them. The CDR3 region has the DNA TGTGCCAGCAGTGTAATGGGGGGGAGGGGCTACACCTTC. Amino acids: CASSVMGGRGYTF.

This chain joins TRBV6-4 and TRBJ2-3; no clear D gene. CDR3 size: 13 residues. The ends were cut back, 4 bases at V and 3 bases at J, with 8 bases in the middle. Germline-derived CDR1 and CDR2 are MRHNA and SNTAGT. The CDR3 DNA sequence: TGTGCCAGCAGTGTTGATCAAACAGATACGCAGTATTTT. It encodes CASSVDQTDTQYF.

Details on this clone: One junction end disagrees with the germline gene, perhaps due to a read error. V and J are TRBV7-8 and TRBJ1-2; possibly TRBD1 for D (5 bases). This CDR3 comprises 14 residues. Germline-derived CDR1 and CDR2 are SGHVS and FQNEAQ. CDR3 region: CASSVAGQGIGYTF. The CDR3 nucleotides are TGTGCCAGCAGCGTAGCGGGGCAGGGCATTGGCTACACCTTC.

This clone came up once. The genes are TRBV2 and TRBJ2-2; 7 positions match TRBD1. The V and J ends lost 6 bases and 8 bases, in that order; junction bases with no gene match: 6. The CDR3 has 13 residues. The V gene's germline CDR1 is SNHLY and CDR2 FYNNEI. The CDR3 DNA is TGTGCCAGCAGGGGACAGTTCGTGGGGGAGCTGTTTTTT. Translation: CASRGQFVGELFF.

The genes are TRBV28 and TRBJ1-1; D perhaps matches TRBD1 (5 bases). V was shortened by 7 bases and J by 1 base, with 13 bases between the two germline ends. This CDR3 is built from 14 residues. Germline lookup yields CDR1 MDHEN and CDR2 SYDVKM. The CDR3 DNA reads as TGTGCCAGCACCCCCAGAGGGACGAACACTGAAGCTTTCTTT. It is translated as CASTPRGTNTEAFF.

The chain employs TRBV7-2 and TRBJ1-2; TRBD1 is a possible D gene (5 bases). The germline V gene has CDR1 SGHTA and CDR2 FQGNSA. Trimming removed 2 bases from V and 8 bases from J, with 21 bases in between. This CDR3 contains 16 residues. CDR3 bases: TGTGCCAGCAGCTTATTTGCCCGGGGGGGGTCAGAAGGCTACACCTTC. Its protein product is CASSLFARGGSEGYTF.

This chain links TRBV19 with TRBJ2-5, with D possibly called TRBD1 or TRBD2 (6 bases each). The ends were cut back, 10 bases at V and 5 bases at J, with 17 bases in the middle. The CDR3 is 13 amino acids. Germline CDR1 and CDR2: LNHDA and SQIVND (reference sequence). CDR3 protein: CATGGGEVETQYF. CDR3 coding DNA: TGTGCCACCGGAGGGGGAGAGGTGGAGACCCAGTACTTC.

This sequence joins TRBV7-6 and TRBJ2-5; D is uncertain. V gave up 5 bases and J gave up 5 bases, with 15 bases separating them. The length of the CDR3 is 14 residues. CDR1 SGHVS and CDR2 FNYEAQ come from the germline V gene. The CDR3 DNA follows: TGTGCCAGCAGCCCGACACCCCCCAGGGAGACCCAGTACTTC. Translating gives CASSPTPPRETQYF.

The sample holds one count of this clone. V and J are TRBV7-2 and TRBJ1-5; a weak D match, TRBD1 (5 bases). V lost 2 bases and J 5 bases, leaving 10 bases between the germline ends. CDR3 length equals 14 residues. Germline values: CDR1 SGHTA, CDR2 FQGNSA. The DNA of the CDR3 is TGTGCCAGCAGCTTACTGGGGCATGATCAGCCCCAGCATTTT. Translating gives CASSLLGHDQPQHF.

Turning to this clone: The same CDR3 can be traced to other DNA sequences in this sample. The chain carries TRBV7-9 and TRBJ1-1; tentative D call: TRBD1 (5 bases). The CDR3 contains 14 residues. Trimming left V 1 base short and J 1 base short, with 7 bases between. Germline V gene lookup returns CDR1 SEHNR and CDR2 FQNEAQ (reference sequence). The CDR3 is CASSLGGQNTEAFF. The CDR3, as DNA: TGTGCCAGCAGCTTAGGGGGCCAGAACACTGAAGCTTTCTTT. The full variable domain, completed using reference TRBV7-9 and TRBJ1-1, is DTGVSQNPRHKITKRGQNVTFRCDPISEHNRLYWYRQTLGQGPEFLTYFQNEAQLEKSRLLSDRFSAERPKGSFSTLEIQRTEQGDSAMYLCASSLGGQNTEAFFGQGTRLTVV.

The CDR3 here is CASSPKREGRPEQYF. CDR3 nucleotides: TGTGCCAGCAGCCCAAAGCGGGAGGGCCGCCCCGAGCAGTACTTC. The V call is TRBV7-2, the J call TRBJ2-7, with 10 bases identical to TRBD2. Per germline, CDR1 SGHTA and CDR2 FQGNSA. The trim removed 5 bases at V and 6 bases at J, leaving 10 bases unmatched. This CDR3 is built from 15 residues.

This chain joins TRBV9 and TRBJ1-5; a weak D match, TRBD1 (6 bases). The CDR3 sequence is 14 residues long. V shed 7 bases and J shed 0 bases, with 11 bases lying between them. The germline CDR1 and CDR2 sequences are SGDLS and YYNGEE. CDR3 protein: CASGRGDSNQPQHF. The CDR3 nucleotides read TGTGCCAGCGGGAGGGGGGATAGCAATCAGCCCCAGCATTTT.

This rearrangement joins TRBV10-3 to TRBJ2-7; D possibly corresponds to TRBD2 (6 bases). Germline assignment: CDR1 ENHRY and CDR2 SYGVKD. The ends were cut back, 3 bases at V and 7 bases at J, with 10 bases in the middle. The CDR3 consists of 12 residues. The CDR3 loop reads CAISDGGWEQYF. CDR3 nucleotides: TGTGCCATCAGTGATGGAGGGTGGGAGCAGTACTTC.

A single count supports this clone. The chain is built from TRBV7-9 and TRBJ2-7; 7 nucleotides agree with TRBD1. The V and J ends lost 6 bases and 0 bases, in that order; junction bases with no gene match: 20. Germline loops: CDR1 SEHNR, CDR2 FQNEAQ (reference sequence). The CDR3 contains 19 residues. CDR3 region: CASSGARGPLKISSYEQYF. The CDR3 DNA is TGTGCCAGCAGTGGAGCGAGGGGGCCTCTTAAGATAAGCTCCTACGAGCAGTACTTC.

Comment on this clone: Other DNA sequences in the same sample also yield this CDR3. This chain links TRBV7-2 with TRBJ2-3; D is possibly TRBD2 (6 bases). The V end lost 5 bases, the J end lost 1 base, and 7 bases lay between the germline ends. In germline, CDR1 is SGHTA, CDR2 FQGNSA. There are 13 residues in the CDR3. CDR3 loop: CASSPGGTDTQYF. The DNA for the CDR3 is TGTGCCAGCAGCCCGGGAGGCACAGATACGCAGTATTTT.

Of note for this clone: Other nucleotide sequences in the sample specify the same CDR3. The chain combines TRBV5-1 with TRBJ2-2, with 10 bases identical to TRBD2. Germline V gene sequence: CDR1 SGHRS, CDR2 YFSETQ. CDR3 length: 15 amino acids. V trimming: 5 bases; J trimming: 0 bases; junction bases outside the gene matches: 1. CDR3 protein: CASRLAGANTGELFF. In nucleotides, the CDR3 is TGCGCCAGCAGGCTAGCGGGAGCGAACACCGGGGAGCTGTTTTTT. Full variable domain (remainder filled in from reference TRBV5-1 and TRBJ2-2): KAGVTQTPRYLIKTRGQQVTLSCSPISGHRSVSWYQQTPGQGLQFLFEYFSETQRNKGNFPGRFSGRQFSNSRSEMNVSTLELGDSALYLCASRLAGANTGELFFGEGSRLTVL.

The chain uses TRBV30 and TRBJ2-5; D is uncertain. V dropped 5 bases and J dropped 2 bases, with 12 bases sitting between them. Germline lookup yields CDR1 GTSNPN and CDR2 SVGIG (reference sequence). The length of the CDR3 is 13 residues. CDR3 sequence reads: CAWASGPQETQYF. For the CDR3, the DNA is TGTGCCTGGGCGTCCGGACCTCAAGAGACCCAGTACTTC.

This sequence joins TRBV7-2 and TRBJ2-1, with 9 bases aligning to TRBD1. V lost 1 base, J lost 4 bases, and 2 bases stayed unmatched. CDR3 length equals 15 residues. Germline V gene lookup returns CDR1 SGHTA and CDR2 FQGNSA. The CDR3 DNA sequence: TGTGCCAGCAGCTTAGGCGGGACAGGGTACAATGAGCAGTTCTTC. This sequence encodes CASSLGGTGYNEQFF.

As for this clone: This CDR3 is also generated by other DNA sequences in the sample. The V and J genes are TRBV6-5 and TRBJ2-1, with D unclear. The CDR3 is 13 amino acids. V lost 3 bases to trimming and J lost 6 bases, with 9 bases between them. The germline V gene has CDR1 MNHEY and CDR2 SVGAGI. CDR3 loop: CASSYGRRNEQFF. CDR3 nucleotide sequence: TGTGCCAGCAGTTATGGTAGACGCAATGAGCAGTTCTTC.

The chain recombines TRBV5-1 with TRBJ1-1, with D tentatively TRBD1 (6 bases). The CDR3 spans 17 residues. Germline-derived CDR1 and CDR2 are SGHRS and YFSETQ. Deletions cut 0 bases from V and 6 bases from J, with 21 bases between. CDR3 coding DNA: TGCGCCAGCAGCTTGGTCCCCACACAGGGTTTGAGGGCTGAAGCTTTCTTT. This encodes CASSLVPTQGLRAEAFF.

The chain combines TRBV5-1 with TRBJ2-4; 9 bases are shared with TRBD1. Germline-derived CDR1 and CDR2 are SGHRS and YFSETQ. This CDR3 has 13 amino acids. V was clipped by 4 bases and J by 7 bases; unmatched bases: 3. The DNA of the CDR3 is TGCGCCAGCAGCACGGACAGGGGTAACATTCAGTACTTC. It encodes CASSTDRGNIQYF.

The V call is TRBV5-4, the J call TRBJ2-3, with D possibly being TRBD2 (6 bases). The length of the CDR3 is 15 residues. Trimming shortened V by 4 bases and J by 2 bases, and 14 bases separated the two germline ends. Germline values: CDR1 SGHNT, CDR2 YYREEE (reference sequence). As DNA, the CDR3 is TGTGCCAGCAGCCTGGGTAGCGGTTACACAGATACGCAGTATTTT. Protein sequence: CASSLGSGYTDTQYF.

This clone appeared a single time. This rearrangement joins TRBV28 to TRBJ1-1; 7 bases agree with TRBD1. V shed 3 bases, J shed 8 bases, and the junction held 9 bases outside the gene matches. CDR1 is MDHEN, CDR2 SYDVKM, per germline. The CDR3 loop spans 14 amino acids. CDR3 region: CASSFQLGTAEAFF. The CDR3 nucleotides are TGTGCCAGCAGTTTCCAGCTCGGGACAGCCGAAGCTTTCTTT.

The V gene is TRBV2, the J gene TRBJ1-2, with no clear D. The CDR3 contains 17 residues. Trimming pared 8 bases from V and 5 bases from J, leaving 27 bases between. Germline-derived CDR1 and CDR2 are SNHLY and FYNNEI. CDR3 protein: CASQLPGPSRAGYGYTF. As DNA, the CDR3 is TGTGCCAGCCAGCTCCCCGGGCCATCCCGGGCCGGTTATGGCTACACCTTC.

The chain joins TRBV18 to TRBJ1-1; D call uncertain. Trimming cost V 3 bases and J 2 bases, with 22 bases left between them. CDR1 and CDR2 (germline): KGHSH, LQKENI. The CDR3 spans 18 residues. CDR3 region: CASSPTALRVGSNTEAFF. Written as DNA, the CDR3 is TGTGCCAGCTCACCGACCGCGCTGCGAGTTGGGAGTAACACTGAAGCTTTCTTT.